What follows are 21 T cell receptor beta chains derived from one specimen sequenced in a study of OX40 agonist ivuxolimab in advanced cancers. Clones were read by immunoSEQ multiplex PCR, and TCRdb kept only the in-frame ones, dropping some. Among 65,000 to 90,000 clones listed, 90% were seen once. Sequences were derived from CD4+ or CD8+ T cells sorted from blood, sampled in a trial of the OX40 agonist ivuxolimab. These receptors all come from an adult with an advanced solid tumor such as melanoma, head and neck, liver or kidney cancer.

The V call is TRBV7-9, the J call TRBJ2-5; D uncertain. The CDR3 loop spans 14 amino acids. V lost 1 base and J lost 1, with 7 bases in between. Looked up from germline, CDR1 is SEHNR and CDR2 is FQNEAQ (reference sequence). The CDR3 DNA sequence: TGTGCCAGCAGCTTAGTGGTCAGCCAAGAGACCCAGTACTTC. Protein: CASSLVVSQETQYF.

This chain connects TRBV30 to TRBJ2-2; D is perhaps TRBD1 (5 bases). Trimming took off 2 bases at V and 5 bases at J, with 12 bases between the two ends. The CDR3 loop spans 14 amino acids. In germline, CDR1 is GTSNPN, CDR2 SVGIG (reference sequence). CDR3 region: CAWSRMGLTGELFF. The CDR3 nucleotides are TGTGCCTGGAGTAGAATGGGGCTGACCGGGGAGCTGTTTTTT.

The rearrangement joins TRBV5-1 to TRBJ2-2; D may match TRBD1 or TRBD2 (5 bases each). Germline CDR1 is SGHRS and CDR2 is YFSETQ. V shed 1 base and J shed 6 bases, with 13 bases lying between them. This CDR3 has 15 residues. CDR3 loop: CASSLPGGSAGELFF. In nucleotides, the CDR3 is TGCGCCAGCAGCTTGCCTGGGGGAAGCGCCGGGGAGCTGTTTTTT.

The chain recombines TRBV7-2 with TRBJ2-4; D not certain. The V end was cut by 1 base, the J end by 0 bases, with 7 bases between. CDR1 SGHTA and CDR2 FQGNSA come from the germline V gene. CDR3 length equals 15 residues. The CDR3 protein is CASSLVNPAKNIQYF. For the CDR3, the DNA is TGTGCCAGCAGCTTAGTTAATCCAGCCAAAAACATTCAGTACTTC.

J is TRBJ2-3 and V is TRBV5-5; D ambiguous. The CDR3 spans 14 residues. Germline V gives CDR1 SGHKS, CDR2 YYEKEE (reference sequence). The V end lost 0 bases, the J end lost 2 bases, and 7 bases lay between the germline ends. The DNA of the CDR3 is TGTGCCAGCAGCTTGGTACAGCCCACAGATACGCAGTATTTT. This gives the protein CASSLVQPTDTQYF.

J is TRBJ2-3 and V is TRBV7-2; D not resolved. The CDR3 totals 13 residues. V gave up 1 base and J gave up 6 bases, with 8 bases separating them. Germline values: CDR1 SGHTA, CDR2 FQGNSA. The CDR3 region has the DNA TGTGCCAGCAGCTTAGGGATTACTGATACGCAGTATTTT. This encodes CASSLGITDTQYF.

The V gene is TRBV28, the J gene TRBJ2-5, with 7 bases lining up with TRBD2. The CDR3 loop spans 13 amino acids. Trimming cost V 7 bases and J 4 bases; bases outside gene matches: 6. Germline V gives CDR1 MDHEN, CDR2 SYDVKM. As DNA, the CDR3 is TGTGCCAGCAACATATGGGGGGGAGAGACCCAGTACTTC. Its protein product is CASNIWGGETQYF.

The V and J genes are TRBV7-9 and TRBJ2-7; 9 positions match TRBD2. Germline CDR1 and CDR2: SEHNR and FQNEAQ (reference sequence). This CDR3 is 15 amino acids long. V shed 5 bases, J shed 1 base, and the junction held 6 bases outside the gene matches. The CDR3 spells CASSPTSGSSYEQYF. CDR3 DNA sequence: TGTGCCAGCAGCCCGACTAGCGGCTCTTCCTACGAGCAGTACTTC.

This chain connects TRBV30 to TRBJ1-3, with unresolved D. V was cut by 5 bases and J by 3 bases, with 11 bases left in between. CDR3 length: 13 residues. Germline CDR1 is GTSNPN and CDR2 is SVGIG (reference sequence). CDR3 bases: TGTGCCTGGGCCCTTATCGGTGGAAACACCATATATTTT. This encodes CAWALIGGNTIYF.

The V gene is TRBV18, the J gene TRBJ1-2, with D hard to call. V lost 6 bases and J lost 8, with 19 bases in between. CDR3 length equals 14 residues. Germline loops: CDR1 KGHSH, CDR2 LQKENI. CDR3 in amino acids: CASSPTKAQGGYTF. CDR3 nucleotides: TGTGCCAGCTCCCCCACTAAGGCACAAGGCGGCTACACCTTC.

The chain employs TRBV5-1 and TRBJ2-7, with D possibly matching TRBD1 (6 bases). The CDR3 has 14 residues. Germline lookup yields CDR1 SGHRS and CDR2 YFSETQ. Trimming pared 5 bases from V and 2 bases from J, leaving 14 bases between. The CDR3 DNA is TGCGCCAGCAGTGTCTTAGGGGGTACCTACGAGCAGTACTTC. It codes for CASSVLGGTYEQYF.

V gene TRBV7-2 combines with J gene TRBJ2-7, with D hard to call. CDR1 SGHTA and CDR2 FQGNSA come from the germline V gene. The CDR3 is 15 residues long. The V end was cut by 3 bases, the J end by 5 bases, with 17 bases between. DNA of the CDR3: TGTGCCAGCAGCTTGACCCCAGGCGGCCGCCACGAGCAGTACTTC. Amino acids: CASSLTPGGRHEQYF.

This chain joins TRBV5-6 and TRBJ2-5, with D tentatively TRBD2 (6 bases). V gave up 3 bases and J gave up 2 bases, with 11 bases separating them. This CDR3 contains 14 residues. From germline, CDR1 is SGHDT and CDR2 YYEEEE. The CDR3 coding sequence is TGTGCCAGCAGCTCCACCGGGACTCAAGAGACCCAGTACTTC. Translated: CASSSTGTQETQYF.

This clone was counted once. This chain joins TRBV11-3 and TRBJ2-3, with 7 bases that match TRBD2. Germline assignment: CDR1 SGHNT and CDR2 YENEEA. The CDR3 runs to 16 residues. With V trimmed by 5 bases and J by 4 bases, 12 bases remained unmatched. Here the CDR3 reads CASSPPSTGGADTQYF. Written as DNA, the CDR3 is TGTGCCAGCAGCCCGCCCTCAACGGGAGGAGCAGATACGCAGTATTTT.

V usage is TRBV7-9 and J usage is TRBJ2-3, with D perhaps TRBD2 (5 bases). The length of the CDR3 is 17 residues. Trimming shortened V by 2 bases and J by 1 base, and 16 bases separated the two germline ends. Germline CDR1 and CDR2: SEHNR and FQNEAQ (reference sequence). CDR3 in amino acids: CASSLYERLDGTDTQYF. The CDR3 coding sequence is TGTGCCAGCAGCTTATACGAGCGGCTAGACGGCACAGATACGCAGTATTTT.

The chain links TRBV19 to TRBJ2-7; D possibly uses TRBD1 or TRBD2 (5 bases each). CDR3 length equals 14 residues. CDR1 is LNHDA and CDR2 is SQIVND in the germline V gene (reference sequence). Between the trimmed V and J ends, which lost 1 base and 0 bases, there was a span of 7 bases. The CDR3 loop reads CASSIGDLSYEQYF. The CDR3 region has the DNA TGTGCCAGTAGTATAGGGGACCTCTCCTACGAGCAGTACTTC.

The CDR3 bases are TGTGCCAGCAGCGCCCGACAGGGACCAGATACGCAGTATTTT. Translating it yields CASSARQGPDTQYF. The V call is TRBV9, the J call TRBJ2-3; 7 bases are a match to TRBD1. V dropped 3 bases and J dropped 4; count of bases not matched to a gene: 5. Germline assignment: CDR1 SGDLS and CDR2 YYNGEE. The CDR3 covers 14 residues.

The chain combines TRBV10-3 with TRBJ1-4; D not resolved. Germline values: CDR1 ENHRY, CDR2 SYGVKD. The CDR3 is 11 amino acids. The ends were cut back, 2 bases at V and 5 bases at J, with 0 bases in the middle. The chain's CDR3 is CAISENEKLFF. DNA for the CDR3: TGTGCCATCAGTGAGAATGAAAAACTGTTTTTT.

V is TRBV7-8 and J is TRBJ1-6; D possibly corresponds to TRBD1 (5 bases). The V gene's germline CDR1 is SGHVS and CDR2 FQNEAQ. This CDR3 comprises 20 residues. Trimming removed 5 bases at V and 0 bases at J, with 23 bases between. The CDR3 DNA follows: TGTGCCAGCAGCCTGCGGGGCTTTAACTGGGAGAGCTCCTATAATTCACCCCTCCACTTT. It translates to CASSLRGFNWESSYNSPLHF.

The chain uses TRBV7-9 and TRBJ2-1; D may be TRBD1 (6 bases). V lost 7 bases and J 13 bases, leaving 26 bases between the germline ends. CDR1 is SEHNR and CDR2 is FQNEAQ in the germline V gene (reference sequence). CDR3 length equals 15 residues. CDR3 in DNA: TGTGCCAGCACCAGAGGCCAGGGGCCAGCTGGTTTCCAGTTCTTC. Translation: CASTRGQGPAGFQFF.

J is TRBJ1-5 and V is TRBV2, with D possibly TRBD1 on 5 matching bases. CDR1 SNHLY and CDR2 FYNNEI come from the germline V gene. This CDR3 has 14 amino acids. Trimming stripped 6 bases from V and 1 base from J, with 10 bases between. The CDR3 loop is CASRETVSNQPQHF. CDR3 bases: TGTGCCAGCAGAGAGACAGTAAGCAATCAGCCCCAGCATTTT.